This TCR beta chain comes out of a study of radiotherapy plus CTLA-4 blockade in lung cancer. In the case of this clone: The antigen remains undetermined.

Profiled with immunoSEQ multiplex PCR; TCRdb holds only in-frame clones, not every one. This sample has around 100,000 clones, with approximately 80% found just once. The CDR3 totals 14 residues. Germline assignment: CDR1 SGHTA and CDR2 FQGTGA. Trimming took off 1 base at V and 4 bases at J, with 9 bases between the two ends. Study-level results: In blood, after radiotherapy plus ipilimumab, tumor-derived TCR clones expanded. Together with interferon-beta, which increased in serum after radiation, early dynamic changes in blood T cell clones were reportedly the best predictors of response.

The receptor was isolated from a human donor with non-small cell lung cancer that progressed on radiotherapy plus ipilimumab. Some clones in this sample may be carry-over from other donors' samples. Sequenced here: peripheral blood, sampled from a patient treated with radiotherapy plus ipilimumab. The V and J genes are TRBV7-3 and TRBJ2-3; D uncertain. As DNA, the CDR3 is TGTGCCAGCAGCTTAAAAGCCCTACCAGATACGCAGTATTTT. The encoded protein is CASSLKALPDTQYF. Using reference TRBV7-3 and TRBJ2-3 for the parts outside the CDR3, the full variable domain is GAGVSQTPSNKVTEKGKYVELRCDPISGHTALYWYRQSLGQGPEFLIYFQGTGAADDSGLPNDRFFAVRPEGSVSTLKIQRTERGDSAVYLCASSLKALPDTQYFGPGTRLTVL.